The rows below give T cell receptor beta chains drawn from one sample of a study of Graves' ophthalmopathy and Graves' hyperthyroidism. From the multiplex PCR reads, TCRdb called clonotypes with MiXCR, one entry per CDR3 protein. The table has approximately 160,000 distinct CDR3 sequences, 39% seen once. Sequenced sample: peripheral blood. These receptors all come from a man younger than 40 with Graves' ophthalmopathy. Both conserved end residues are trimmed from each CDR3. Each record gives: clone size, V gene, CDR3 length, CDR3 protein. Not every row has a clone size; where given, it reads once, few, many or a size class.

many TRBV29-1 13 SVEGLRGFRYEQY
many TRBV6-5 12 ASSYSRRNTEAF
few TRBV7-9 10 ASSHENSAQH
many TRBV6-1 12 ASMKGGVNTEAF
many TRBV6-2/TRBV6-3 14 ASSYWEPDRWTEAF
many TRBV6-2/TRBV6-3 12 ASEGIGGDTEAF
- TRBV6-5 12 ASSYSSVTYEQY
- TRBV6-5 14 ASSYSGTGAPYEQY
many TRBV11-2 16 ASSPLTGLSSGANVLT
- TRBV27 13 ASTSRTSGVYKQF
- TRBV7-2 13 ASSSTGSPNQPQH
many TRBV27 12 ASSLSSGGYEAF
many TRBV30 12 AWSVLGSVYEQY
many TRBV6-5 13 ASSPGRSGNQPQH
many TRBV29-1 10 SVAGGNTEAF
many TRBV19 13 ASSLRGLDNQPQH
- TRBV29-1 9 SVVSQQGYT
many TRBV25-1 11 ASSGPGYYEQY
many TRBV7-9 13 ASSSGQGRPYEQY
many TRBV15 15 ATSRGWSSGKGYEQY
- TRBV28 15 ASSLRATGERTGELF
- TRBV7-9 10 ASRTGAYEQY
- TRBV29-1 10 SVENSPYEQY
many TRBV19 12 ASSPQRGPYEQY
many TRBV9 12 ASSLGGGNSPLH
many TRBV6-2/TRBV6-3 12 ASSSPLGVSEQY
many TRBV11-2 11 ASSTGQNQPQH
- TRBV6-1 11 ASSEVRSGHTY
few TRBV6-2/TRBV6-3 16 ASSSGTAKSSYNSPLH
many TRBV28 9 ASSLANEQY
- TRBV7-8 14 ASSLSKKGAGNTIY
- TRBV6-2/TRBV6-3 11 ASRGLSTGELF
many TRBV29-1 9 SVYTGQEQY
many TRBV18 14 ASSQGQVRSNQPQH
many TRBV20-1 15 SARVPSGGGPPGELF
- TRBV27 13 ASRLAPTGNTEAF
many TRBV28 12 ASSLGQEFYGYT
- TRBV12-3/TRBV12-4 12 ASSRGGQWYEQY
- TRBV12-3/TRBV12-4 16 ASSLATGLAGGGGEQY
many TRBV28 13 ASRFFGLADPEQY
many TRBV11-2 12 ASSSPGGAYEQY
- TRBV6-2/TRBV6-3 12 ASTKGSGDYEQY
many TRBV19 12 ASIRTRGGNTIY
few TRBV11-2 13 ASSSLTSGMETQY
- TRBV6-1 12 ASSITREFSPLH
- TRBV7-8 13 ASSDRRTSSYEQY
many TRBV19 12 ASQSGRAIGEQY
few TRBV28 13 ASSYTGGLGNIQY
- TRBV6-1 13 ASSEVTGTNYEQY
few TRBV28 13 ASRNRVSSNQPQH
many TRBV6-2/TRBV6-3 12 ATEGRKERETQY
many TRBV24-1 12 ATSGWVESGELF